This is a list of T cell receptor beta chains from one sample in a study of CDR3 diversity in severe acne. TCRdb itself ran the PCR reads through MiXCR, one entry per CDR3 protein. Of around 85,000 distinct CDR3 sequences in the sample, approximately 49% were seen once. Sequencing was carried out using blood. These receptors all come from a male donor with severe acne vulgaris. CDR3s include the opening cysteine and the closing phenylalanine or tryptophan. Each record gives: D gene, clone size, V gene, J gene, CDR3 DNA, CDR3 protein. A D gene is named only where the DNA matches it firmly. Size tells how often a clone was seen (once, few, many) or the class of an expanded clone, and some rows leave it out.

d_gene: .; abundance: .; v_gene: TRBV7-6; j_gene: TRBJ1-3; CDR3nt: TGTGCCAGCAGCGCGGGGCAGAACTCTGGAAACACCATATATTTT; CDR3aa: CASSAGQNSGNTIYF
d_gene: .; abundance: .; v_gene: TRBV24-1; j_gene: TRBJ2-2; CDR3nt: TGTGCCACCAGTGATTGGCAGGGGAACACCGGGGAGCTGTTTTTT; CDR3aa: CATSDWQGNTGELFF
d_gene: .; abundance: .; v_gene: TRBV7-6; j_gene: TRBJ1-4; CDR3nt: TGTGCCAGCAGCTTAGCGGACCGTACTAATGAAAAACTGTTTTTT; CDR3aa: CASSLADRTNEKLFF
d_gene: .; abundance: many; v_gene: TRBV7-9; j_gene: TRBJ1-1; CDR3nt: TGTGCCACCCAGGCAGGGTTGAACACTGAAGCTTTCTTT; CDR3aa: CATQAGLNTEAFF
d_gene: .; abundance: .; v_gene: TRBV7-8; j_gene: TRBJ2-7; CDR3nt: TGTGCCAGCAGCCACATGCGTCAGGGTGCGGCCTACGCGCAGTACTTC; CDR3aa: CASSHMRQGAAYAQYF
d_gene: TRBD2; abundance: .; v_gene: TRBV7-8; j_gene: TRBJ2-5; CDR3nt: TGTGCCAGCAGCTTAGATGGGACTAGCGGGAGTCCCGGTTCATGGGACTTC; CDR3aa: CASSLDGTSGSPGSWDF
d_gene: .; abundance: many; v_gene: TRBV7-9; j_gene: TRBJ2-5; CDR3nt: TGTGCCAGCAGCGACGGCGACTCGAAGGGGGAGACCCAGTACTTC; CDR3aa: CASSDGDSKGETQYF
d_gene: .; abundance: .; v_gene: TRBV15; j_gene: TRBJ2-7; CDR3nt: TGTGCCACCAGCAGCTTATACGGCGAGCAGTACTTC; CDR3aa: CATSSLYGEQYF
d_gene: TRBD1; abundance: few; v_gene: TRBV29-1; j_gene: TRBJ2-5; CDR3nt: TGCAGCGTGAACGACAGGGGCCCAGAGACCCAGTACTTC; CDR3aa: CSVNDRGPETQYF
d_gene: TRBD2; abundance: few; v_gene: TRBV4-1; j_gene: TRBJ2-5; CDR3nt: TGCGCCAGCAGCCAAGCCCTCGGACTAGCGGGAGTTCGAGAGACCCAGTACTTC; CDR3aa: CASSQALGLAGVRETQYF
d_gene: .; abundance: .; v_gene: TRBV25-1; j_gene: TRBJ2-7; CDR3nt: TGTGCCAGCAGTGATAGGGACGTAGCTTTGGAGCAGTACTTC; CDR3aa: CASSDRDVALEQYF
d_gene: .; abundance: many; v_gene: TRBV7-9; j_gene: TRBJ2-5; CDR3nt: TGTGCCAGCAGCCAGACAGCTCAAGAGACCCAGTACTTC; CDR3aa: CASSQTAQETQYF
d_gene: .; abundance: many; v_gene: TRBV5-1; j_gene: TRBJ2-1; CDR3nt: TGCGCCAGCAGCTTGTGGGGCGAGCAGTTCTTC; CDR3aa: CASSLWGEQFF
d_gene: .; abundance: .; v_gene: TRBV29-1; j_gene: TRBJ2-7; CDR3nt: TGCAGCGTTGAGGCGGCTAGTCGGTTTTCCTACGAGCAGTACTTC; CDR3aa: CSVEAASRFSYEQYF
d_gene: TRBD2; abundance: .; v_gene: TRBV7-2; j_gene: TRBJ2-1; CDR3nt: TGTGCCAGCAGCCCTAGACTAGCGGGAGCGGATGAGCAGTTCTTC; CDR3aa: CASSPRLAGADEQFF
d_gene: .; abundance: medium-sized; v_gene: TRBV2; j_gene: TRBJ2-3; CDR3nt: TGTGCCAGCAGTGAGAACACAGTGGCAGATACGCAGTATTTT; CDR3aa: CASSENTVADTQYF
d_gene: .; abundance: .; v_gene: TRBV27; j_gene: TRBJ2-2; CDR3nt: TGTGCCAGCGGGGGCTGGGAGCTGTTTTTT; CDR3aa: CASGGWELFF
d_gene: .; abundance: few; v_gene: TRBV24-1; j_gene: TRBJ2-5; CDR3nt: TGTGCCACCAGTGACCCTGGAGGGCACGAGACCCAGTACTTC; CDR3aa: CATSDPGGHETQYF
d_gene: TRBD2; abundance: .; v_gene: TRBV4-1; j_gene: TRBJ2-1; CDR3nt: TGCGCCAGCAGCCAAGATCCGCTAGCGGACAATGAGCAGTTCTTC; CDR3aa: CASSQDPLADNEQFF
d_gene: TRBD1; abundance: .; v_gene: TRBV20-1; j_gene: TRBJ1-2; CDR3nt: TGCAGTGCTAGCGGACAGGGGCAAGGCTACACCTTC; CDR3aa: CSASGQGQGYTF
d_gene: .; abundance: .; v_gene: TRBV28; j_gene: TRBJ2-7; CDR3nt: TGTGCCAGCAGTTTTACGGGAATGTACGAGCAGTACTTC; CDR3aa: CASSFTGMYEQYF
d_gene: .; abundance: .; v_gene: TRBV9; j_gene: TRBJ1-3; CDR3nt: TGTGCCAGCAGCGAGACTGTCGAGTTTGGAAACACCATATATTTT; CDR3aa: CASSETVEFGNTIYF
d_gene: .; abundance: many; v_gene: TRBV5-6; j_gene: TRBJ1-2; CDR3nt: TGTGCCAGCAGCATTCGGACCTATGGCTACACCTTC; CDR3aa: CASSIRTYGYTF
d_gene: TRBD1; abundance: few; v_gene: TRBV11-2; j_gene: TRBJ1-5; CDR3nt: TGTGCCAGCAGCTTGACAGGGGAACATCAGCCCCAGCATTTT; CDR3aa: CASSLTGEHQPQHF
d_gene: .; abundance: .; v_gene: TRBV4-1; j_gene: TRBJ1-5; CDR3nt: TGCGCCAGCAGCCAAGAACGGGGGGCGAGCAATCAGCCCCAGCATTTT; CDR3aa: CASSQERGASNQPQHF
d_gene: TRBD1; abundance: .; v_gene: TRBV28; j_gene: TRBJ1-2; CDR3nt: TGTGCCAGCAGAGATACAGGGGCCGGTGGCTACACCTTC; CDR3aa: CASRDTGAGGYTF
d_gene: TRBD1; abundance: .; v_gene: TRBV6-6; j_gene: TRBJ2-5; CDR3nt: TGTGCCAGCAGCGGGGGGACAGGGGGTTTCGTGGACCAAGAGACCCAGTACTTC; CDR3aa: CASSGGTGGFVDQETQYF
d_gene: .; abundance: few; v_gene: TRBV7-2; j_gene: TRBJ2-2; CDR3nt: TGTGCCAGCAGCTTAAGGTCCGCGGGAAATACCGGGGTGCCGCTTTTT; CDR3aa: CASSLRSAGNTGVPLF
d_gene: TRBD2; abundance: .; v_gene: TRBV20-1; j_gene: TRBJ2-2; CDR3nt: TGCAGTGCTAGTCCTTTAGCGGGAGGGCGGACCGGGGAGCTGTTTTTT; CDR3aa: CSASPLAGGRTGELFF
d_gene: TRBD2; abundance: .; v_gene: TRBV7-2; j_gene: TRBJ2-1; CDR3nt: TGTGCCAGCAGTCGACTAGCGGGAGTAGGATCCTACAATGAGCAGTTCTTC; CDR3aa: CASSRLAGVGSYNEQFF
d_gene: TRBD2; abundance: .; v_gene: TRBV10-3; j_gene: TRBJ2-1; CDR3nt: TGTGCCAGCAGTCCTTATCTAGCGGGAGTAAGAAATGAGCAGTTCTTC; CDR3aa: CASSPYLAGVRNEQFF
d_gene: .; abundance: many; v_gene: TRBV7-2; j_gene: TRBJ2-1; CDR3nt: TGTGCCAGCAGCTCGTCCGGGACGGCATCCTACAATGAGCAGTTCTTC; CDR3aa: CASSSSGTASYNEQFF
d_gene: .; abundance: .; v_gene: TRBV25-1; j_gene: TRBJ2-5; CDR3nt: TGTGCCAGCAGTGCACCCTTGAGGGAGACCCAGTACTTC; CDR3aa: CASSAPLRETQYF
d_gene: TRBD1; abundance: .; v_gene: TRBV2; j_gene: TRBJ1-1; CDR3nt: TGTGCCAGCAGTCTGACAGGGGTTGAAGCTTTCTTT; CDR3aa: CASSLTGVEAFF
d_gene: .; abundance: many; v_gene: TRBV9; j_gene: TRBJ2-2; CDR3nt: TGTGCCAGCAGCGTAGATAGGACCGGGGAGCTGTTTTTT; CDR3aa: CASSVDRTGELFF
d_gene: TRBD1; abundance: .; v_gene: TRBV13; j_gene: TRBJ2-7; CDR3nt: TGTGCCAGCAGCTTGGGACAGGGAGGAACCTACGAGCAGTACTTC; CDR3aa: CASSLGQGGTYEQYF
d_gene: TRBD2; abundance: .; v_gene: TRBV6-6; j_gene: TRBJ2-1; CDR3nt: TGTGCCAGCAGTTCCAGGACTAGCGGGAGTGAGCAGTTCTTC; CDR3aa: CASSSRTSGSEQFF
d_gene: .; abundance: many; v_gene: TRBV7-8; j_gene: TRBJ2-1; CDR3nt: TGTGCCAGCAGCTCAAGGTACGGCGATGAGCAGTTCTTC; CDR3aa: CASSSRYGDEQFF
d_gene: TRBD2; abundance: many; v_gene: TRBV5-1; j_gene: TRBJ2-1; CDR3nt: TGCGCCAGCAGCTCCTACTTGACTAGCGGATTCTACAATGAGCAGTTCTTC; CDR3aa: CASSSYLTSGFYNEQFF
d_gene: TRBD2; abundance: .; v_gene: TRBV10-1; j_gene: TRBJ2-2; CDR3nt: TGCGCCAGCAGTGAATCGGCGGGAGGGGTCGGGGAGCTGTTTTTT; CDR3aa: CASSESAGGVGELFF
d_gene: .; abundance: .; v_gene: TRBV29-1; j_gene: TRBJ2-5; CDR3nt: TGCAGCGTTGAATTAGGTTTCCAAGAGACCCAGTACTTC; CDR3aa: CSVELGFQETQYF
d_gene: TRBD2; abundance: many; v_gene: TRBV6-2/TRBV6-3; j_gene: TRBJ2-1; CDR3nt: TGTGCCACCCGATATAGCGGGGCTTGGGATGAGCAGTTCTTC; CDR3aa: CATRYSGAWDEQFF
d_gene: .; abundance: few; v_gene: TRBV14; j_gene: TRBJ2-2; CDR3nt: TGTGCCAGCAGCCAAGCCCCAATGCCCGGGGAGCTGTTTTTT; CDR3aa: CASSQAPMPGELFF
d_gene: .; abundance: .; v_gene: TRBV9; j_gene: TRBJ2-3; CDR3nt: TGTGCCAGCAGCGTCCCGGTCCGAGATACGGAGTATTTT; CDR3aa: CASSVPVRDTEYF
d_gene: .; abundance: .; v_gene: TRBV24-1; j_gene: TRBJ1-5; CDR3nt: TGTGCCACCAGCCCCCAGGGCGGGAAGACCCAGCATTTT; CDR3aa: CATSPQGGKTQHF
d_gene: .; abundance: .; v_gene: TRBV4-1; j_gene: TRBJ1-6; CDR3nt: TGCGCCAGCAGCCAAAGGATAGACACAGATAATTCACCCCTCCACTTT; CDR3aa: CASSQRIDTDNSPLHF
d_gene: .; abundance: .; v_gene: TRBV20-1; j_gene: TRBJ1-5; CDR3nt: TGCAGTTGGACGGGGCCCAATCAGCCCCAGCATTTT; CDR3aa: CSWTGPNQPQHF
d_gene: TRBD1; abundance: .; v_gene: TRBV24-1; j_gene: TRBJ2-3; CDR3nt: TGTGCCACCAGTGTCCAGGGGGCGGATACGCAGTATTTT; CDR3aa: CATSVQGADTQYF